One and the same sample provided the 26 T cell receptor beta chains below, sequenced in a study of vaccination and CD4 T cells after COVID-19. Described time point: late sampling 161 to 241 days after vaccination in three convalescent patients. Treatment here: approximately 10-day PBMC culture with coronavirus spike peptide pools or control peptides (ViraFEST assay). These receptors' antigens are unknown. Once obtained from cultured CD4+ T cells, the DNA was sequenced using the Oncomine TCR Beta short-read assay. MiXCR, applied by TCRdb to the PCR reads, yields one record per CDR3 protein. This table has about 24,000 distinct CDR3 sequences, under 50% appearing once. The source was CD4+ T cells from blood, cultured in vitro, collected about 7 months after SARS-CoV-2 vaccination. These receptors all come from a human donor who had recovered from COVID-19.

The chain joins TRBV4-1 to TRBJ1-5; tentative D call: TRBD1 (5 bases). Germline V gives CDR1 MGHRA, CDR2 YSYEKL. V was clipped by 1 base and J by 6 bases, with 13 bases between them. The CDR3 has 15 residues. The CDR3 sequence is CASSQVGQGGQPQHF. The CDR3 coding sequence is TGCGCCAGCAGCCAAGTTGGGCAGGGCGGTCAGCCCCAGCATTTT.

J is TRBJ2-1 and V is TRBV19, with 10 nucleotides matching TRBD2. The CDR3 is made up of 19 amino acids. Germline assignment: CDR1 LNHDA and CDR2 SQIVND (reference sequence). Trimming cost V 5 bases and J 8 bases; bases outside gene matches: 21. CDR3 bases: TGTGCCAGTAGTGCAAACAGGGGGTGGGCTAGCGGGGGCCCCGATGAGCAGTTCTTC. Its translation is CASSANRGWASGGPDEQFF. Drawing the rest from reference TRBV19 and TRBJ2-1, the complete variable domain is DGGITQSPKYLFRKEGQNVTLSCEQNLNHDAMYWYRQDPGQGLRLIYYSQIVNDFQKGDIAEGYSVSREKKESFPLTVTSAQKNPTAFYLCASSANRGWASGGPDEQFFGPGTRLTVL.

This chain joins TRBV2 and TRBJ1-5, with unresolved D. Looked up from germline, CDR1 is SNHLY and CDR2 is FYNNEI. V dropped 1 base and J dropped 6 bases, with 10 bases sitting between them. The CDR3 extends over 14 amino acids. The CDR3, as DNA: TGTGCCAGCAGTGAAGGTACAGTTCGTCAGCCCCAGCATTTT. Translated: CASSEGTVRQPQHF.

This chain links TRBV19 with TRBJ1-1; D is uncertain. This CDR3 has 15 amino acids. Germline V CDR1 and CDR2: LNHDA, SQIVND (reference sequence). Between the trimmed V and J ends, which lost 2 bases and 1 base, there was a span of 11 bases. CDR3: CASSIKGLPNTEAFF. The CDR3 DNA sequence: TGTGCCAGTAGTATAAAGGGCTTGCCGAACACTGAAGCTTTCTTT. The variable domain in full, completed from reference TRBV19 and TRBJ1-1, reads DGGITQSPKYLFRKEGQNVTLSCEQNLNHDAMYWYRQDPGQGLRLIYYSQIVNDFQKGDIAEGYSVSREKKESFPLTVTSAQKNPTAFYLCASSIKGLPNTEAFFGQGTRLTVV.

The chain uses TRBV4-2 and TRBJ2-5, with 11 bases matching TRBD2. The CDR3 has 15 residues. V lost 3 bases, J lost 2 bases, and 2 bases stayed unmatched. Germline V gene lookup returns CDR1 LGHNA and CDR2 YNFKEQ. CDR3 protein: CASSQGTSGQETQYF. The CDR3 region has the DNA TGTGCCAGCAGCCAGGGGACTAGCGGACAAGAGACCCAGTACTTC.

The V and J genes are TRBV7-9 and TRBJ2-1, with 7 nucleotides matching TRBD2. CDR1 SEHNR and CDR2 FQNEAQ come from the germline V gene (reference sequence). J lost 1 base, V lost 1 base, and 4 bases had no gene match. The CDR3 extends over 16 amino acids. The CDR3 DNA sequence: TGTGCCAGCAGCTTAGGGGGAGGGCGTTCCTACAATGAGCAGTTCTTC. Translation gives CASSLGGGRSYNEQFF.

The gene calls are TRBV6-1 and TRBJ2-7; D call uncertain. V lost 8 bases to trimming and J lost 2 bases, with 28 bases between them. The germline gives CDR1 MNHNS, CDR2 SASEGT. This CDR3 has 18 residues. CDR3 residues: CASRWQDRFGVAAYEQYF. The CDR3, as DNA: TGTGCCAGCCGATGGCAGGACCGATTTGGGGTCGCGGCCTACGAGCAGTACTTC.

The CDR3 bases are TGTGCCAGCAGATCACGGGACGCACAACGGCGCCGGGGCACCTTC. This translates into CASRSRDAQRRRGTF. The chain carries TRBV5-4 and TRBJ1-2; D is possibly TRBD1 (5 bases). Per the germline V gene, CDR1 is SGHNT and CDR2 is YYREEE (reference sequence). V dropped 5 bases and J dropped 13 bases, with 27 bases sitting between them. This CDR3 has 15 residues.

This clonotype has a handful of counts. V is TRBV24-1 and J is TRBJ2-5, with a possible D match to TRBD2 (6 bases). The CDR3 contains 13 residues. Trimming took 3 bases from V and 3 from J, leaving 7 bases between them. Germline lookup yields CDR1 KGHDR and CDR2 SFDVKD. CDR3 coding DNA: TGTGCCACCAGTGATGGGACTGAAGAGACCCAGTACTTC. This gives the protein CATSDGTEETQYF.

The V call is TRBV20-1, the J call TRBJ1-1; perhaps TRBD1 as D (5 bases). Trimming removed 4 bases from V and 1 base from J, with 22 bases in between. The germline V gene encodes CDR1 DFQATT and CDR2 SNEGSKA (reference sequence). The CDR3 covers 17 residues. CDR3 in DNA: TGCAGTGCTACCCCCCTGGAGGGGTTTTTGGGGAACACTGAAGCTTTCTTT. Translation gives CSATPLEGFLGNTEAFF.

This clonotype was seen only a few times. V gene TRBV7-9 combines with J gene TRBJ1-1, with no clear D. V lost 3 bases, J lost 4 bases, and 3 bases lay in between. Germline CDR1 reads SEHNR; CDR2 reads FQNEAQ (reference sequence). This CDR3 is built from 11 residues. The CDR3 loop reads CASSLSTEAFF. The CDR3 DNA follows: TGTGCCAGCAGCTTGAGCACTGAAGCTTTCTTT.

V gene TRBV6-5 combines with J gene TRBJ2-7; D remains unclear. The CDR3 runs to 12 residues. The V gene's germline CDR1 is MNHEY and CDR2 SVGAGI. V gave up 2 bases and J gave up 6 bases, with 8 bases separating them. The CDR3 protein is CASSYDSSEQYF. CDR3 DNA sequence: TGTGCCAGCAGTTACGATTCTAGCGAGCAGTACTTC.

The V gene is TRBV5-4, the J gene TRBJ2-5, with 10 bases that match TRBD2. Germline CDR1 SGHNT, CDR2 YYREEE (reference sequence). The CDR3 runs to 15 residues. V trimming: 2 bases; J trimming: 5 bases; junction bases outside the gene matches: 6. The CDR3: CASSLKREGLETQYF. In DNA, the CDR3 is TGTGCCAGCAGCTTAAAGCGGGAGGGCCTGGAGACCCAGTACTTC. Full variable domain (outside the CDR3, taken from reference TRBV5-4 and TRBJ2-5): ETGVTQSPTHLIKTRGQQVTLRCSSQSGHNTVSWYQQALGQGPQFIFQYYREEENGRGNFPPRFSGLQFPNYSSELNVNALELDDSALYLCASSLKREGLETQYFGPGTRLLVL.

This chain uses TRBV18 with TRBJ2-1; a possible D gene is TRBD2 (5 bases). Germline CDR1 KGHSH, CDR2 LQKENI. The CDR3 totals 13 residues. V was shortened by 4 bases and J by 8 bases, with 12 bases between the two germline ends. CDR3 DNA: TGTGCCAGCTCACAATTGGTCGGGGATGAGCAGTTCTTC. Its translation: CASSQLVGDEQFF.

There are a few counts of this clonotype. J is TRBJ1-3 and V is TRBV20-1; no clear D gene. V lost 5 bases, J lost 2 bases, and 10 bases lay in between. In germline, CDR1 is DFQATT, CDR2 SNEGSKA (reference sequence). The CDR3 totals 13 residues. CDR3 amino acids: CSASRTAGNTIYF. The CDR3 DNA sequence: TGCAGTGCTTCTCGGACGGCTGGAAACACCATATATTTT.

The V call is TRBV28, the J call TRBJ2-1, with D hard to call. The DNA end is more similar to TRBJ2-5, so the J call may be wrong. Germline lookup yields CDR1 MDHEN and CDR2 SYDVKM. There are 13 residues in the CDR3. The CDR3 coding sequence is TGTGCCAGCAGTCGAAACGCGGAAGAGACCCAGTACTTC. This encodes CASSRNAEETQYF.

By proportion, this clonotype is medium-sized. The V gene is TRBV15, the J gene TRBJ1-5; D might be TRBD1 (6 bases). The CDR3 is made up of 14 amino acids. Germline V gene lookup returns CDR1 LNHNV and CDR2 YYDKDF (reference sequence). Trimming took off 5 bases at V and 4 bases at J, with 12 bases between the two ends. The CDR3 spells CATSWGQGNQPQHF. CDR3 bases: TGTGCCACCAGCTGGGGGCAGGGGAATCAGCCCCAGCATTTT.

The J gene is TRBJ2-7, the V gene TRBV28; D perhaps matches TRBD1 (6 bases). Germline CDR1 reads MDHEN; CDR2 reads SYDVKM. V was cut by 4 bases and J by 5 bases, with 9 bases left in between. The CDR3 spans 12 residues. CDR3 DNA: TGTGCCAGCAGTTCCAGGGGAAACGAGCAGTACTTC. Protein: CASSSRGNEQYF.

The CDR3 nucleotides are TGTGCCAGCAGCCCCTTCCCTAGTTACAATGAGCAGTTCTTC. It codes for CASSPFPSYNEQFF. J is TRBJ2-1 and V is TRBV7-4; D is ambiguous. V dropped 5 bases and J dropped 4 bases, with 12 bases sitting between them. This CDR3 region has 14 residues. Germline V gene sequence: CDR1 SGHVT, CDR2 SQSDAQ.

V usage is TRBV29-1 and J usage is TRBJ1-2, with a tentative D call TRBD1 (6 bases). V was pared by 5 bases and J by 8 bases, with 12 bases between. Germline CDR1 reads SQVTM; CDR2 reads ANQGSEA. The CDR3 totals 11 residues. The CDR3 DNA is TGCAGCGTTATCCAGGGGCAGGGCTACACCTTC. Protein: CSVIQGQGYTF.

V is TRBV20-1 and J is TRBJ2-7; perhaps TRBD2 as D (6 bases). Germline V gene sequence: CDR1 DFQATT, CDR2 SNEGSKA (reference sequence). There are 12 residues in the CDR3. Trimming shortened V by 5 bases and J by 5 bases, and 13 bases separated the two germline ends. The CDR3 sequence: CSALDGGDEQYF. The CDR3 coding sequence is TGCAGTGCTCTGGACGGAGGGGACGAGCAGTACTTC.

This clonotype was detected a few times. The gene calls are TRBV20-1 and TRBJ2-5, with 9 bases aligning to TRBD2. CDR1 and CDR2 (germline): DFQATT, SNEGSKA (reference sequence). V gave up 1 base and J gave up 0 bases; unmatched junction bases: 6. This CDR3 spans 16 amino acids. The CDR3 DNA reads TGCAGTGCTAGAGTAGTACTAGCGGGCTACCAAGAGACCCAGTACTTC. Amino acid sequence: CSARVVLAGYQETQYF.

This clonotype was detected only a few times. This chain uses TRBV28 with TRBJ1-6, with a weak D call TRBD1 (6 bases). The CDR3 sequence is 13 residues long. V lost 6 bases and J 8 bases, leaving 11 bases between the germline ends. CDR1 is MDHEN and CDR2 is SYDVKM in the germline V gene. CDR3: CASRSEGDSPLHF. The CDR3 region has the DNA TGTGCCAGCAGGTCAGAGGGGGATTCACCCCTCCACTTT.

This clonotype is labeled as medium-sized (0.01 to 0.1%). The chain has TRBV6-1 and TRBJ2-7; TRBD2 matches at 10 bases. CDR3 size: 15 residues. The ends lost 6 bases at V and 3 bases at J; junction bases unmatched: 8. Germline CDR1 reads MNHNS; CDR2 reads SASEGT. The CDR3 reads CASSLLAGDHYEQYF. The DNA for the CDR3 is TGTGCCAGCAGCCTCCTAGCGGGAGATCACTACGAGCAGTACTTC.

This clonotype was seen a handful of times. The chain couples TRBV20-1 to TRBJ2-7; 8 nucleotides match TRBD1. J was trimmed by 0 bases and V by 5 bases; bases with no gene match: 6. The CDR3 sequence is 14 residues long. The germline V gene has CDR1 DFQATT and CDR2 SNEGSKA (reference sequence). Written as DNA, the CDR3 is TGCAGTGCTGCATCCGGGACAGGCTCCTACGAGCAGTACTTC. Residues: CSAASGTGSYEQYF.

This CDR3 reads CASFPGTSGSIGELFF. DNA for the CDR3: TGTGCCAGCTTCCCCGGGACTAGCGGGAGTATCGGGGAGCTGTTTTTT. The J gene is TRBJ2-2, the V gene TRBV6-1; 14 nucleotides line up with TRBD2. Germline CDR1 reads MNHNS; CDR2 reads SASEGT. With V trimmed by 8 bases and J by 7 bases, 9 bases remained unmatched. The CDR3 is 16 residues long.